Listed here is a single T cell receptor (beta chain). An end of the junction does not agree with germline; a read error may underlie this. This sample was taken from a study of T cells in Graves' hyperthyroidism and ophthalmopathy. For ophthalmopathy patients, the Clinical Activity Score was at least 3 and the NOSPECS grade at least 4; duration was under 3 months. The CDR3 regions of TCR beta were amplified from RNA transcripts. When the TCR CDR3 underwent first-round RT-PCR, the HTBI primer set was used. TCRdb ran MiXCR on the multiplex PCR reads and lists one entry per CDR3 protein. The table includes approximately 600,000 distinct CDR3 sequences, 20% detected once. CDR3 length: 16 amino acids. Per the germline V gene, CDR1 is SGHRS and CDR2 is YFSETQ.

Specimen: blood. The sequence came from a man aged 25-45 years with Graves' ophthalmopathy. V and J are TRBV5-1 and TRBJ2-3; 8 nucleotides line up with TRBD1. CDR3 bases: TGTGCCAGCAGCTCGACCCACAGGGGGGAGACAGATACGCAGTATTTT. It encodes CASSSTHRGETDTQYF.